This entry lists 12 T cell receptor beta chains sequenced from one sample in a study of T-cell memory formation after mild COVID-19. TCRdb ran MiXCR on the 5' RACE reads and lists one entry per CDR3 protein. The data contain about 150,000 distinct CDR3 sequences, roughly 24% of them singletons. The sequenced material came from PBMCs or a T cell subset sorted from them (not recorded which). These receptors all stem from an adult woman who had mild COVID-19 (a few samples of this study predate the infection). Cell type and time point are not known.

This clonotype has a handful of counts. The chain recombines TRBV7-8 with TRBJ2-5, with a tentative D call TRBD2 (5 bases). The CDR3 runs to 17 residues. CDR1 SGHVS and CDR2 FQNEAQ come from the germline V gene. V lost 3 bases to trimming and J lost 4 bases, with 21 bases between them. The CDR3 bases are TGTGCCAGCAGCTTCCTCTCCTCCGGGATCTTTGGAGAGACCCAGTACTTC. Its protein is CASSFLSSGIFGETQYF. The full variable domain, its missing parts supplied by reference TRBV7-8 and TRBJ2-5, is GAGVSQSPRYKVAKRGQDVALRCDPISGHVSLFWYQQALGQGPEFLTYFQNEAQLDKSGLPSDRFFAERPEGSVSTLKIQRTQQEDSAVYLCASSFLSSGIFGETQYFGPGTRLLVL.

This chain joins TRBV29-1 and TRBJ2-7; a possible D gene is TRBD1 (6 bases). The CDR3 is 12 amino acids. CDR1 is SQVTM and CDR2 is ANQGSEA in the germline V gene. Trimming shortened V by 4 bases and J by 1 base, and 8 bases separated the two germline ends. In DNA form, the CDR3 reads TGCAGCGTTGGGGACACATCCTACGAGCAGTACTTC. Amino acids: CSVGDTSYEQYF.

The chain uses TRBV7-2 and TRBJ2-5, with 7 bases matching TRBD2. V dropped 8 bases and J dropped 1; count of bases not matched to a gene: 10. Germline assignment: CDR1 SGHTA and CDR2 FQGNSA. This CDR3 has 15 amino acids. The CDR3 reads CASRSGLPIQETQYF. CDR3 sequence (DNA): TGTGCCAGCCGGTCGGGACTACCGATCCAAGAGACCCAGTACTTC.

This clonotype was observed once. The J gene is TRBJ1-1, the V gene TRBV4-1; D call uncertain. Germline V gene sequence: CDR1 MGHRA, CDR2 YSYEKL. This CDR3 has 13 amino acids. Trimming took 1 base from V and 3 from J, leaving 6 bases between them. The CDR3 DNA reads TGCGCCAGCAGCCAAGGGGTCGACACTGAAGCTTTCTTT. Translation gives CASSQGVDTEAFF.

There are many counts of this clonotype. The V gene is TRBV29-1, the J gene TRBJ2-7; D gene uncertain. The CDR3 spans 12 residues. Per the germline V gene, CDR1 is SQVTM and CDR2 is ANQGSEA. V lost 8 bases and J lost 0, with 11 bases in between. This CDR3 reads CSPTGLSYEQYF. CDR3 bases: TGCAGCCCCACGGGTCTCTCCTACGAGCAGTACTTC.

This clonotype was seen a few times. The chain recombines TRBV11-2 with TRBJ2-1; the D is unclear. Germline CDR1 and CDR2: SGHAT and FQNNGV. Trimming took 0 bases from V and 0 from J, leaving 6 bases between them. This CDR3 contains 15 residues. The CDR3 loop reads CASSLDPNSYNEQFF. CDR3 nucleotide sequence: TGTGCCAGCAGCTTAGACCCCAACTCCTACAATGAGCAGTTCTTC.

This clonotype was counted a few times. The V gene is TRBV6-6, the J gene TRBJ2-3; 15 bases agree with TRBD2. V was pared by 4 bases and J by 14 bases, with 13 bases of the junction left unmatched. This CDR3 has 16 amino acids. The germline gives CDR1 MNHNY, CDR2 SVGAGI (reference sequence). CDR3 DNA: TGTGCCAGCAGTTCTGGGACTAGCGGGGGGCCATTCGCATGGTATTTT. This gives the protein CASSSGTSGGPFAWYF.

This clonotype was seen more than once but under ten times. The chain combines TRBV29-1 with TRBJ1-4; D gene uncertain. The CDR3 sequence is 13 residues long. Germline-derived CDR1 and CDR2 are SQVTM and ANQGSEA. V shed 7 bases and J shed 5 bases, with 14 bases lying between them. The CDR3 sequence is CSALDGGNEKLFF. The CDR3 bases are TGCAGCGCCTTGGACGGAGGAAATGAAAAACTGTTTTTT. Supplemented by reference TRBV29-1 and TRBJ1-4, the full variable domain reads SAVISQKPSRDICQRGTSLTIQCQVDSQVTMMFWYRQQPGQSLTLIATANQGSEATYESGFVIDKFPISRPNLTFSTLTVSNMSPEDSSIYLCSALDGGNEKLFFGSGTQLSVL.

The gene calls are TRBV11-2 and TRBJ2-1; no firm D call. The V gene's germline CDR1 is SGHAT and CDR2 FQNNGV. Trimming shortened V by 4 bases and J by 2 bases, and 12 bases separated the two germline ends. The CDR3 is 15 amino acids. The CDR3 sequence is CASSSPRVAYNEQFF. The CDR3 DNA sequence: TGTGCCAGCAGCTCCCCTCGGGTGGCCTACAATGAGCAGTTCTTC. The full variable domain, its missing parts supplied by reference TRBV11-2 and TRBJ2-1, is EAGVAQSPRYKIIEKRQSVAFWCNPISGHATLYWYQQILGQGPKLLIQFQNNGVVDDSQLPKDRFSAERLKGVDSTLKIQPAKLEDSAVYLCASSSPRVAYNEQFFGPGTRLTVL.

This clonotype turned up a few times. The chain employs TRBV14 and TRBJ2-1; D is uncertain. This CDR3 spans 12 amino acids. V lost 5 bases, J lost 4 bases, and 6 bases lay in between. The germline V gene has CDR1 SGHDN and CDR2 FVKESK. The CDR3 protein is CASSWGYNEQFF. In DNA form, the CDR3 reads TGTGCCAGCAGCTGGGGTTACAATGAGCAGTTCTTC.

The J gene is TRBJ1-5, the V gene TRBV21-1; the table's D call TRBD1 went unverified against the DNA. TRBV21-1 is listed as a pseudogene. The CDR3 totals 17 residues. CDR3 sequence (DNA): TGTGCCAGCAGTGGGTGGGACAGCCCTGGGGGCAATCAGCCCCAGCATTTT. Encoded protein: CASSGWDSPGGNQPQHF.

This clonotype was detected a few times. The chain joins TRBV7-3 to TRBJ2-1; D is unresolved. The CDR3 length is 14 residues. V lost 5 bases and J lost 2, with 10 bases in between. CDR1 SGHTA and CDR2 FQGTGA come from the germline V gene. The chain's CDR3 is CASSPDPTYNEQFF. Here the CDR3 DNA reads TGTGCCAGCAGCCCCGACCCGACCTACAATGAGCAGTTCTTC.